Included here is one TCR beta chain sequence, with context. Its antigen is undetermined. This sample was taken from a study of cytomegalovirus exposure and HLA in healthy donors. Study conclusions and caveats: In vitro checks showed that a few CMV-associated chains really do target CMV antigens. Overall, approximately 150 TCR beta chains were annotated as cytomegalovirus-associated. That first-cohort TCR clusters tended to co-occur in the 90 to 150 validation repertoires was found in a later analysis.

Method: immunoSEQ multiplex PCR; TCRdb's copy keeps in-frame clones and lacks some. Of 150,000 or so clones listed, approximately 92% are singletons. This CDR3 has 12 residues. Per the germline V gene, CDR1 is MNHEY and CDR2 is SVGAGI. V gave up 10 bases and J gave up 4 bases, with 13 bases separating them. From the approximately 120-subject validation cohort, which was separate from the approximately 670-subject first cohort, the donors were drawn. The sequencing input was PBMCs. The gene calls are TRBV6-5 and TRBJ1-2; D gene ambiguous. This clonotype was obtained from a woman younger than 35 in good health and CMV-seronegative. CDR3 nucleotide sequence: TGTGCCACCAGGAAACCGGGCTATGGCTACACCTTC. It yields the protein CATRKPGYGYTF.